A single sample gave rise to the 13 T cell receptor beta chains below, sequenced in a study of blood T cell repertoires in COVID-19. This table comes from immunoSEQ multiplex PCR, and its TCRdb copy is limited to in-frame clones, with some not included. The sample lists around 35,000 clones; 70% to 90% were seen once. The sequencing input was peripheral blood. These TCRs come from a man between 65 and 80 years old with acute or convalescent COVID-19.

A word on this clone: At one of its ends the junction is not consistent with the germline gene, which may arise from a read error. This chain links TRBV6-5 with TRBJ1-4; D gene unclear. CDR3 length: 11 residues. Germline V gene lookup returns CDR1 MNHEY and CDR2 SVGAGI. The CDR3: CASSWARRPLF. CDR3 bases: TGTGCCAGCAGTTGGGCACGTCGTCCGCTTTTT.

About this clone: The germline gene is not matched at one end of the junction; a read error may be the cause. V usage is TRBV18 and J usage is TRBJ1-5, with no clear D. Per germline, CDR1 KGHSH and CDR2 LQKENI. The CDR3 is 12 amino acids. The CDR3 DNA is TGTGCCAGCTCACCACCCAATGAGCCCCAGCATTTT. This encodes CASSPPNEPQHF.

J is TRBJ1-2 and V is TRBV14, with a weak D call TRBD1 (5 bases). This CDR3 region has 14 residues. Germline V gives CDR1 SGHDN, CDR2 FVKESK. V gave up 2 bases and J gave up 8 bases, with 15 bases separating them. CDR3: CASSQPGHFQGYTF. The CDR3, as DNA: TGTGCCAGCAGCCAACCAGGACACTTCCAAGGCTACACCTTC.

The V call is TRBV6-5, the J call TRBJ1-5, with D tentatively TRBD1 (6 bases). Trimming took 6 bases from V and 4 from J, leaving 13 bases between them. The CDR3 spans 14 residues. CDR1 and CDR2 (germline): MNHEY, SVGAGI. Here the CDR3 DNA reads TGTGCCAGCAGCCGTACAGGGAAAAATCAGCCCCAGCATTTT. Its translation: CASSRTGKNQPQHF.

This rearrangement joins TRBV19 to TRBJ1-4; 7 bases fit TRBD1. Per the germline V gene, CDR1 is LNHDA and CDR2 is SQIVND (reference sequence). CDR3 length: 14 amino acids. V shed 10 bases, J shed 8 bases, and the junction held 13 bases outside the gene matches. CDR3 protein: CATQPDRSDEKLFF. CDR3 bases: TGTGCCACGCAACCGGACAGGAGTGACGAAAAACTGTTTTTT.

The V call is TRBV7-1, the J call TRBJ2-7; 14 bases align to TRBD2. Being an ORF, TRBV7-1 has a function that is uncertain. The CDR3 spans 24 residues. V was clipped by 3 bases and J by 3 bases; unmatched bases: 28. The CDR3 reads CASSSPRGGLAGVKRVGRNYEQYF. The CDR3 region has the DNA TGTGCCAGCAGCTCTCCCCGGGGGGGACTAGCGGGAGTTAAACGAGTCGGGAGAAACTACGAGCAGTACTTC.

The V and J genes are TRBV12-3 or TRBV12-4 and TRBJ1-1, with D uncertain. Trimming took 2 bases from V and 1 from J, leaving 5 bases between them. The CDR3 is 13 residues long. Written as DNA, the CDR3 is TGTGCCAGCAGTTTACAGGAGAACACTGAAGCTTTCTTT. Translating it yields CASSLQENTEAFF.

The V gene is TRBV5-1, the J gene TRBJ2-1, with a tentative D call TRBD2 (6 bases). The CDR3 is 13 residues long. The ends were cut back, 4 bases at V and 6 bases at J, with 11 bases in the middle. Germline assignment: CDR1 SGHRS and CDR2 YFSETQ. CDR3 residues: CASSLGTLNEQFF. As DNA, the CDR3 is TGCGCCAGCAGCCTTGGGACTCTCAATGAGCAGTTCTTC.

This clone was observed a single time. The genes are TRBV28 and TRBJ2-3, with D possibly being TRBD2 (6 bases). V was clipped by 2 bases and J by 0 bases, with 9 bases between them. CDR3 length equals 15 residues. The germline V gene encodes CDR1 MDHEN and CDR2 SYDVKM. Here the CDR3 DNA reads TGTGCCAGCAGTTTAGAGGGGACTAGCACAGATACGCAGTATTTT. Protein sequence: CASSLEGTSTDTQYF.

The chain has TRBV19 and TRBJ1-5; 8 positions agree with TRBD1. V gave up 10 bases and J gave up 6 bases; unmatched junction bases: 8. This CDR3 has 13 amino acids. Per germline, CDR1 LNHDA and CDR2 SQIVND (reference sequence). CDR3 sequence: CATSGTGGQPQHF. The CDR3 DNA reads as TGTGCCACTAGCGGGACAGGTGGTCAGCCCCAGCATTTT.

V is TRBV6-5 and J is TRBJ2-7; TRBD2 might be the D (6 bases). V shed 0 bases and J shed 3 bases, with 15 bases lying between them. CDR3 size: 16 residues. Germline V CDR1 and CDR2: MNHEY, SVGAGI. The CDR3 DNA follows: TGTGCCAGCAGTTACTCGGACGGCGGGATGGGCTACGAGCAGTACTTC. It yields the protein CASSYSDGGMGYEQYF.

The chain carries TRBV5-4 and TRBJ1-1; weak D call: TRBD1 (6 bases). Trimming removed 0 bases at V and 2 bases at J, with 20 bases between. The germline CDR1 and CDR2 sequences are SGHNT and YYREEE (reference sequence). The CDR3 totals 18 residues. The CDR3 DNA follows: TGTGCCAGCAGCTTGGGACAGGTGGCGATTGGGGGTAACACTGAAGCTTTCTTT. Amino acids: CASSLGQVAIGGNTEAFF.

The genes are TRBV30 and TRBJ2-3, with 12 bases fitting TRBD2. The CDR3 spans 13 residues. Trimming took 5 bases from V and 5 from J; bases not matched to a gene: 2. Looked up from germline, CDR1 is GTSNPN and CDR2 is SVGIG (reference sequence). The CDR3 is CAWLTSGGDTQYF. The CDR3 region has the DNA TGTGCCTGGCTGACTAGCGGGGGAGATACGCAGTATTTT.